A selection of T cell receptor beta chains follows, all from one sample in a study of blood T cell repertoires in COVID-19. Sequenced by immunoSEQ multiplex PCR; TCRdb stores in-frame clones only, minus some. Of some 190,000 clones listed, over 65% are singletons. The sequencing sample was made of peripheral blood. The receptors come from a person aged 65-85 years with COVID-19, enrolled during active disease. CDR3s leave out the opening cysteine and the closing phenylalanine or tryptophan.

v_call: TRBV24-1; cdr3_aa: ATSDRTGSGYGYT
v_call: TRBV6-6; cdr3_aa: ASRGGTEAF
v_call: TRBV10-3; cdr3_aa: AISNGLETQY
v_call: TRBV27; cdr3_aa: ASSPNLAGPTSSYNEQF
v_call: TRBV20-1; cdr3_aa: SARRVIGYT
v_call: TRBV6-5; cdr3_aa: ASSPSFLDIQY
v_call: TRBV4-3; cdr3_aa: ASSQGRYSGNTIY
v_call: TRBV19; cdr3_aa: ASNLTPTGNSYGYT
v_call: TRBV29-1; cdr3_aa: SAGQTNEKLF
v_call: TRBV28; cdr3_aa: ASSLIRTGRTGELF
v_call: TRBV5-6; cdr3_aa: ASSLVSLETNYGYT
v_call: TRBV9; cdr3_aa: ASTGQGSGANVLT
v_call: TRBV28; cdr3_aa: ASSSGLSGGLGGYT
v_call: TRBV29-1; cdr3_aa: SAQRTLVYNEQF
v_call: TRBV7-2; cdr3_aa: ASSPGVADTQY
v_call: TRBV27; cdr3_aa: ASSPEGHSYEQY
v_call: TRBV28; cdr3_aa: ASSFYGGLLPYEQY
v_call: TRBV5-6; cdr3_aa: ASSFGEVGYT
v_call: TRBV19; cdr3_aa: ASSSPGAGVPAAF
v_call: TRBV10-3; cdr3_aa: AISGEGGPQH
v_call: TRBV6-1; cdr3_aa: ASSERTAGAYEQY
v_call: TRBV6-2/TRBV6-3; cdr3_aa: ASSSGIGANVLT
v_call: TRBV6-6; cdr3_aa: ASSYSGASYEQY
v_call: TRBV27; cdr3_aa: ASSLSRLHEQF
v_call: TRBV7-8; cdr3_aa: ASSPRTSGGYEQY
v_call: TRBV2; cdr3_aa: ASLDRPYGNSPLH
v_call: TRBV19; cdr3_aa: ASGTSGSDTQY
v_call: TRBV30; cdr3_aa: AWSAIGGSSYNEQF
v_call: TRBV6-5; cdr3_aa: ASRGQGIRGEKLF
v_call: TRBV6-1; cdr3_aa: ASSERTGGNEQF
v_call: TRBV3-1/TRBV3-2; cdr3_aa: ASSHGALHRTQY
v_call: TRBV5-1; cdr3_aa: ASSLTAGGETQY
v_call: TRBV30; cdr3_aa: AWSETGYYGYT
v_call: TRBV10-3; cdr3_aa: AIRGGGEQF
v_call: TRBV28; cdr3_aa: ASSFKRRANTGELF
v_call: TRBV24-1; cdr3_aa: ATSDSLRGDTEAF
v_call: TRBV19; cdr3_aa: ASMEAGGFYGYT
v_call: TRBV5-4; cdr3_aa: ASSLSFGGPASEQF
v_call: TRBV19; cdr3_aa: ASSRLYNEQF
v_call: TRBV7-8; cdr3_aa: ASSPVDSSWF
v_call: TRBV10-1; cdr3_aa: ASSDYIRLAGPFRDNEQF
v_call: TRBV5-1; cdr3_aa: ASSLDGRGTDTQY
v_call: TRBV3-1/TRBV3-2; cdr3_aa: ASSLGLAGTYEQY
v_call: TRBV2; cdr3_aa: ASSEQSYNEQF
v_call: TRBV7-2; cdr3_aa: ASSPHSLRVVYGYT
v_call: TRBV18; cdr3_aa: ASSPGGGGNQPQH
v_call: TRBV7-2; cdr3_aa: ASSRVGGTRQETQY
v_call: TRBV29-1; cdr3_aa: SVEAPGVENTIY
v_call: TRBV6-2/TRBV6-3; cdr3_aa: ASSQSRSGNTIY
v_call: TRBV23-1; cdr3_aa: ASSQGFRDRGIYQPQH
v_call: TRBV7-9; cdr3_aa: ASSLSVNEQF
v_call: TRBV14; cdr3_aa: ASSSGNGNEQF
v_call: TRBV24-1; cdr3_aa: ATSDGTWKLF
v_call: TRBV7-9; cdr3_aa: ASSIEGTVGEPQH
v_call: TRBV5-4; cdr3_aa: ASSRDRGVFHEQY
v_call: TRBV12-3/TRBV12-4; cdr3_aa: ASTVGVEDGYT
v_call: TRBV19; cdr3_aa: ATKEIAGGHNEQF